The following is a T cell receptor (beta chain) sequence with its context. The sample comes from a study of blood T cell repertoires in COVID-19. Study in general: Collection of acute and convalescent COVID-19 samples took place in the United States, Italy and Spain.

The V gene lost 5 bases and the J gene lost 4 bases, with 6 bases spanning the gap. The CDR3 is made up of 11 amino acids. The method was immunoSEQ multiplex PCR; TCRdb's version includes in-frame clones alone and lacks a portion of them. The table shows 95,000 to 150,000 clones, with 86% occurring only once. This receptor was obtained from a man aged 35-49 years with acute or convalescent COVID-19. What was sequenced was peripheral blood. V gene TRBV12-3 or TRBV12-4 combines with J gene TRBJ2-7, with D perhaps matching TRBD2 (5 bases). The CDR3 loop reads CASSTGYEQYF. The CDR3 coding sequence is TGTGCCAGCAGTACGGGATACGAGCAGTACTTC.